This T cell receptor (beta chain) stems from a study of vaccination and CD4 T cells after COVID-19. The treatment is: roughly ten-day PBMC culture with coronavirus spike peptide pools or control peptides (ViraFEST assay). Study-level findings and limits: Spike mono-reactivity marked 304 of 307 vaccine-specific clones in convalescent patients. Median counts of SARS-CoV-2-reactive clonotypes increased from around 20 to 38; this difference was not significant.

This clonotype came up many times. What it binds is unknown. At the Johns Hopkins FTIC core, DNA taken from cultured CD4+ T cells was sequenced by way of the Oncomine TCR Beta short-read assay. Cultured CD4+ T cells yielded the extracted genomic DNA. TCRdb analysed the PCR reads with MiXCR anew, one entry per CDR3 protein. The table has about 4,500 distinct CDR3 sequences, 20% to 25% seen once. Germline CDR1 and CDR2: SEHNR and FQNEAQ (reference sequence). This CDR3 contains 15 residues. Trimming cost V 1 base and J 4 bases; bases outside gene matches: 3. The genes are TRBV7-9 and TRBJ2-1; TRBD2 matches 8 bases. This receptor was taken from a human donor who had recovered from COVID-19. Sample: CD4+ T cells from blood, cultured in vitro, taken after SARS-CoV-2 vaccination. The CDR3 DNA follows: TGTGCCAGCAGCTTAGGCGGGGGGCCGTACAATGAGCAGTTCTTC. Encoded protein: CASSLGGGPYNEQFF.